The 8 T cell receptor beta chains given below trace back to one sample, sequenced in a study of T-cell reconstitution after alpha-beta-depleted transplantation in children (dated by TCRdb to 2016 to 2017). Libraries were prepared through PCR. TCRdb records Illumina HiSeq 2500 as the sequencer. To normalize quantification of the TCRbeta repertoire, the TCR libraries were built with molecular barcoding that relied on unique molecular identifiers. The public reads were run again by TCRdb, first through fastp at Q25 and then through MiXCR, and only productive beta chains were kept. Under each unique CDR3 protein, matching rows form one entry showing the most common genes and DNA. The sample table contains about 340,000 distinct CDR3 sequences; only one count was recorded for about an eighth of them. The ten largest make up 4% to 5.5% of the sample. The specimen comprised PBMCs, sampled from the stem cell graft. These receptors were collected from a human donor who donated a stem cell graft to a child with Fanconi anemia.

This clonotype turned up a few times. The rearrangement uses TRBV4-2 and TRBJ2-6, with no clear D. CDR3 length: 16 amino acids. Germline-derived CDR1 and CDR2 are LGHNA and YNFKEQ. Trimming removed 0 bases at V and 0 bases at J, with 6 bases between. CDR3 loop: CASSQEGTSGANVLTF. CDR3 sequence (DNA): TGTGCCAGCAGCCAAGAGGGCACCTCTGGGGCCAACGTCCTGACTTTC.

This rearrangement joins TRBV20-1 to TRBJ2-1; TRBD2 matches at 11 bases. CDR1 and CDR2 (germline): DFQATT, SNEGSKA (reference sequence). Germline trimming cut 0 bases from V and 6 bases from J; bases unmatched to any gene: 16. The CDR3 has 19 amino acids. In DNA form, the CDR3 reads TGCAGTGCTAGAGATCTTAAGGTCACTAGCGGGGGACGGGTCAATGAGCAGTTCTTC. Its translation: CSARDLKVTSGGRVNEQFF.

This clonotype was detected ten times or more. V usage is TRBV5-5 and J usage is TRBJ2-7; D is possibly TRBD2 (6 bases). V lost 5 bases to trimming and J lost 1 base, with 13 bases between them. Germline V gives CDR1 SGHKS, CDR2 YYEKEE (reference sequence). This CDR3 has 14 residues. CDR3 amino acids: CASSKEGFSYEQYV. CDR3 coding DNA: TGTGCCAGCAGTAAGGAGGGTTTTTCCTACGAGCAGTACGTC.

A few counts support this clonotype. The V gene is TRBV27, the J gene TRBJ2-3; TRBD2 matches 12 bases. V lost 8 bases to trimming and J lost 0 bases; unmatched junction nucleotides: 3. This CDR3 contains 15 residues. Germline values: CDR1 MNHEY, CDR2 SMNVEV (reference sequence). The CDR3 DNA is TGTGCCAGCGGACTAGCGGGGTCTAGCACAGATACGCAGTATTTT. The encoded protein is CASGLAGSSTDTQYF.

Here the CDR3 DNA reads TGTGCCAGCAGTTACCTCACAGGGGATAGCTACACCTTC. Protein: CASSYLTGDSYTF. The rearrangement joins TRBV28 to TRBJ1-2, with 7 bases identical to TRBD1. This CDR3 is 13 amino acids long. V lost 4 bases, J lost 9 bases, and 8 bases stayed unmatched. Germline CDR1 and CDR2: MDHEN and SYDVKM.

This clonotype occurred many times. The chain joins TRBV12-3 or TRBV12-4 to TRBJ2-1; a weak D match, TRBD1 (6 bases). Between the trimmed V and J ends, which lost 4 bases and 8 bases, there was a span of 12 bases. This CDR3 spans 13 amino acids. DNA of the CDR3: TGTGCCAGCAGTTCGGACGCAGGGGATGAGCAGTTCTTC. This translates into CASSSDAGDEQFF.

J is TRBJ1-2 and V is TRBV6-5; the D is unclear. V lost 0 bases and J lost 4, with 6 bases in between. The CDR3 sequence is 13 residues long. From germline, CDR1 is MNHEY and CDR2 SVGAGI. CDR3 nucleotide sequence: TGTGCCAGCAGTTACTCGGATGGCTATGGCTACACCTTC. Translating it yields CASSYSDGYGYTF.

The sample holds a few counts of this clonotype. CDR3 sequence: CASSLGWADYGYTF. The DNA for the CDR3 is TGTGCCAGCAGCTTGGGTTGGGCTGACTATGGCTACACCTTC. V is TRBV7-2 and J is TRBJ1-2; D call uncertain. Germline V gene lookup returns CDR1 SGHTA and CDR2 FQGNSA. The CDR3 is made up of 14 amino acids. V shed 3 bases and J shed 3 bases, with 11 bases lying between them.